The 18 T cell receptor beta chains below all came from one sample that was sequenced in a study of CD8+ T cells in alopecia areata. Cutaneous lymph node cells were pooled, and they were sorted using CD4, CD8alpha, NKG2D, NKG2ACE and other markers. It was cDNA, reverse transcribed from extracted RNA, that served as the sequencing template. Data came from immunoSEQ multiplex PCR; TCRdb stores just in-frame clones and leaves some out. The repertoire consists of approximately 2,000 clones, none detected only once. Input material: CD8+ T cells sorted from a lymph node. These receptors all come from a C3H/HeJ mouse with alopecia areata. The MHC haplotype recorded for the strain is H2-k.

In this sample, this clone turned up many times. Mouse germline and gene names are used. The read halts 4 residues ahead of the CDR3 end, with the missing end drawn from the germline J gene. The chain has TRBV12-1 and TRBJ2-7; the D gene is possibly TRBD2 (7 bases). The germline CDR1 and CDR2 sequences are SGHSN and HYEKVE. The CDR3 sequence is 16 residues long. V lost 0 bases, J lost 1 base, and 15 bases lay in between. CDR3 in amino acids: CASSLDMGGPSYEQYF. Partial CDR3 DNA: TGTGCCAGCTCTCTCGATATGGGGGGCCCTTCCTAT.

On this clone itself: Any gene name here is a mouse gene name. The read ends 4 residues shy of where the CDR3 ends; the end is completed using the germline J gene. The chain joins TRBV1 to TRBJ2-4; 8 nucleotides agree with TRBD2. Germline values: CDR1 NSQYPW, CDR2 LRSPGD (reference sequence). After removal of 3 bases from V and 1 base from J, the junction contained 6 bases not matched to a gene. The length of the CDR3 is 16 residues. The sequenced part of the CDR3 DNA is TGCACCTGCAGTGCTCTCTGGGGGGAAGGTCAAAAC. Amino acid sequence: CTCSALWGEGQN. In full, the CDR3 is CTCSALWGEGQNTLYF.

In this sample, this clone turned up many times. Genes here carry mouse names. The DNA read from the CDR3 is TGTGCCAGCAGCCAAGGGACTGGGGGGGCGCGGGAC. The encoded protein is CASSQGTGGARD. The full CDR3 sequence reads CASSQGTGGARDTQYF. The rearrangement links TRBV5 to TRBJ2-5; 13 bases fit TRBD2. The read comes to an end 4 residues before the CDR3 does, leaving the germline J gene to fill in the end. The CDR3 runs to 16 residues. Germline V gene data show CDR1 as LGHNA and CDR2 as YNLKQL (reference sequence).

Many counts were recorded for this clone. All gene names here are mouse names. The read halts 4 residues ahead of the CDR3 end, with the missing end drawn from the germline J gene. This sequence joins TRBV31 and TRBJ2-1, with D maybe TRBD1 (7 bases). The germline V gene has CDR1 GKSSPN and CDR2 SITVG. The CDR3 extends over 14 amino acids. The V end lost 0 bases, the J end lost 6 bases, and 12 bases lay between the germline ends. CDR3 protein: CAWSLKGARAEQFF. Partial CDR3 DNA: TGTGCCTGGAGTCTAAAGGGGGCGCGTGCT.

The table lists this clone with a few counts. Gene labels here are mouse ones. The observed sequence ends 4 residues before the CDR3 terminus, with the missing tail filled in from the germline J gene. The gene calls are TRBV13-3 and TRBJ2-2; D is possibly TRBD2 (7 bases). This CDR3 region has 12 residues. V was trimmed by 5 bases and J by 6 bases, leaving 8 bases between them. CDR1 is NNHDY, CDR2 SYVADS, per germline. This CDR3 is CASRGGAGQLYF. The CDR3 bases that were read are TGTGCCAGCAGGGGGGGCGCCGGG.

This clone was found many times. Gene names follow the mouse nomenclature. The read ends 4 residues before the CDR3 terminus; that terminus is restored from the germline J gene. The chain links TRBV19 to TRBJ2-5; a weak D match, TRBD1 (6 bases). Looked up from germline, CDR1 is FNHDT and CDR2 is SITEND (reference sequence). This CDR3 is built from 14 residues. The CDR3 here is CASSPKTGGDTQYF. The sequenced part of the CDR3 DNA is TGTGCCAGCAGCCCAAAGACAGGAGGAGAC.

This clone was observed many times. Sequence at one end of the junction differs from germline and may be a read error. The gene symbols are mouse symbols. The read finishes 4 residues shy of the CDR3 end, and the germline J gene is used to complete it. The genes are TRBV5 and TRBJ2-7; 10 bases agree with TRBD2. Germline assignment: CDR1 LGHNA and CDR2 YNLKQL (reference sequence). The CDR3 is 16 residues long. The CDR3 sequence: CASSKDWGDRPYEQYF. CDR3 bases read: TGTGCCAGCAGCAAAGACTGGGGGGACCGCCCATAT.

This clone was counted between two and nine times. Mouse germline and gene names are used. The read falls 4 residues short of the CDR3 end, and the missing part is taken from the germline J gene. The rearrangement links TRBV19 to TRBJ2-1; maybe TRBD2 (7 bases). The germline CDR1 and CDR2 sequences are FNHDT and SITEND (reference sequence). The germline V and J ends were trimmed by 0 bases and 3 bases, with 10 bases remaining between them. CDR3 length equals 15 residues. The CDR3: CASSIVGGLYAEQFF. The CDR3 DNA, read in part, is TGTGCCAGCAGTATAGTGGGGGGCCTCTATGCT.

This clone occurred a few times. These gene names are mouse names. The CDR3 goes on 4 residues after the read ends, and that part is filled in from the germline J gene. V usage is TRBV13-1 and J usage is TRBJ1-1; possible D gene TRBD1, 6 bases. The V gene lost 0 bases and the J gene lost 1 base, with 7 bases spanning the gap. Germline V CDR1 and CDR2: NSHNY, SYGAGN. This CDR3 is built from 14 residues. CDR3 DNA, as far as it was read: TGTGCCAGCAGTGATGGGACAGTAAACACA. Amino acids: CASSDGTVNT. The complete CDR3 sequence is CASSDGTVNTEVFF.

This clone was found many times. All gene names here are mouse names. The CDR3 end lies 4 residues beyond the end of the read and is filled in from the germline J gene. This sequence joins TRBV13-1 and TRBJ2-7, with TRBD2 matching 10 bases. The V gene end was trimmed by 3 bases and the J gene end by 0 bases; junction bases not matched to a gene: 9. The germline gives CDR1 NSHNY, CDR2 SYGAGN. This CDR3 has 17 residues. CDR3 sequence reads: CASSARSDWGVSYEQYF. The sequenced part of the CDR3 DNA is TGTGCCAGCAGTGCCCGCTCAGACTGGGGGGTCTCCTAT.

Notes on this clone: Genes here carry mouse names. With the read ending 4 residues before the CDR3 end, the germline J gene is used to fill in that end. V usage is TRBV13-1 and J usage is TRBJ2-2; 10 bases agree with TRBD2. The V gene end was trimmed by 2 bases and the J gene end by 1 base; junction bases not matched to a gene: 5. The CDR3 contains 17 residues. In germline, CDR1 is NSHNY, CDR2 SYGAGN. The CDR3 region is CASSDGLGGRNTGQLYF. The sequenced CDR3 bases are TGTGCCAGCAGTGACGGTCTGGGGGGGCGAAACACCGGG.

As concerns this clone: Gene and germline names: mouse. The sequenced part of the CDR3 DNA is TGTGCCTGGAGTCTCCTGGGGGATAACCAAGAC. Encoded protein: CAWSLLGDNQD. The CDR3 in full is CAWSLLGDNQDTQYF. V gene TRBV31 combines with J gene TRBJ2-5, with TRBD2 matching over 7 bases. The CDR3 end lies 4 residues beyond the end of the read and is filled in from the germline J gene. This CDR3 comprises 15 residues. The ends lost 0 bases at V and 0 bases at J; junction bases unmatched: 3. Germline CDR1 reads GKSSPN; CDR2 reads SITVG.

Ten or more counts support this clone. Gene labels here are mouse ones. The read comes to an end 4 residues before the CDR3 does, leaving the germline J gene to fill in the end. The chain recombines TRBV1 with TRBJ2-5, with 11 nucleotides matching TRBD2. This CDR3 is 15 amino acids long. In germline, CDR1 is NSQYPW, CDR2 LRSPGD (reference sequence). The V gene end was trimmed by 6 bases and the J gene end by 2 bases; junction bases not matched to a gene: 4. The CDR3 sequence is CTCREDWGVQDTQYF. The DNA read from the CDR3 is TGCACCTGCAGAGAGGACTGGGGGGTCCAAGAC. Full variable domain (rest looked up from reference TRBV1 and TRBJ2-5): VTLLEQNPRWRLVPRGQAVNLRCILKNSQYPWMSWYQQDLQKQLQWLFTLRSPGDKEVKSLPGADYLATRVTDTELRLQVANMSQGRTLYCTCREDWGVQDTQYFGPGTRLLVL.

There are many counts of this clone. Germline and genes here are mouse. The DNA ends 4 residues before the CDR3 does, and the rest of the CDR3 is filled in from the germline J gene. The J gene is TRBJ2-5, the V gene TRBV19; tentatively, D is TRBD1 (6 bases). CDR3 length: 14 residues. The germline gives CDR1 FNHDT, CDR2 SITEND (reference sequence). The V end lost 5 bases, the J end lost 3 bases, and 13 bases lay between the germline ends. CDR3 residues: CASRYLDRQDTQYF. The sequenced CDR3 bases are TGTGCCAGCAGATACCTGGACAGACAAGAC.

In its sample, this clone was seen many times. The gene symbols are mouse symbols. The read halts 4 residues ahead of the CDR3 end, with the missing end drawn from the germline J gene. This chain links TRBV1 with TRBJ2-7; weak D call: TRBD1 (6 bases). The germline V gene encodes CDR1 NSQYPW and CDR2 LRSPGD (reference sequence). This CDR3 comprises 12 residues. Partial CDR3 DNA: TGCACCTGCAGTGATAGGGGGTAT. This codes for CTCSDRGY. Given in full, the CDR3 is CTCSDRGYEQYF.

In this sample, this clone is medium-sized. Genes and germline come from the mouse. The read falls 4 residues short of the CDR3 end, and the missing part is taken from the germline J gene. This rearrangement joins TRBV5 to TRBJ2-5; D may be TRBD2 (5 bases). This CDR3 spans 14 amino acids. Germline lookup yields CDR1 LGHNA and CDR2 YNLKQL (reference sequence). V lost 2 bases to trimming and J lost 0 bases, with 6 bases between them. Partial CDR3 DNA: TGTGCCAGCAGCCAATGGGGTAACCAAGAC. Translated, it gives CASSQWGNQD. The whole CDR3 protein reads CASSQWGNQDTQYF.

As to this clone: The gene symbols are mouse symbols. The read ends 4 residues shy of where the CDR3 ends; the end is completed using the germline J gene. The chain recombines TRBV13-2 with TRBJ1-1; 10 positions agree with TRBD1. The CDR3 extends over 15 amino acids. Trimming took 0 bases from V and 1 from J; bases not matched to a gene: 0. Germline lookup yields CDR1 NNHNN and CDR2 SYGAGS (reference sequence). CDR3 DNA, as far as it was read: TGTGCCAGCGGTGATGGGGACAGGGGAAACACA. This translates into CASGDGDRGNT. The entire CDR3 protein reads CASGDGDRGNTEVFF.

This clone is medium-sized within its sample. All gene names here are mouse names. The read gets to within 4 residues of the CDR3 end, and the germline J gene fills in the rest. The chain recombines TRBV13-1 with TRBJ2-5; TRBD1 aligns across 8 bases. This CDR3 region has 13 residues. Germline V gene data show CDR1 as NSHNY and CDR2 as SYGAGN. Incomplete CDR3 DNA: TGTGCCAGCAGTCAGGGGGCGCGAGAC. The encoded protein is CASSQGARD. In full, the CDR3 reads CASSQGARDTQYF.